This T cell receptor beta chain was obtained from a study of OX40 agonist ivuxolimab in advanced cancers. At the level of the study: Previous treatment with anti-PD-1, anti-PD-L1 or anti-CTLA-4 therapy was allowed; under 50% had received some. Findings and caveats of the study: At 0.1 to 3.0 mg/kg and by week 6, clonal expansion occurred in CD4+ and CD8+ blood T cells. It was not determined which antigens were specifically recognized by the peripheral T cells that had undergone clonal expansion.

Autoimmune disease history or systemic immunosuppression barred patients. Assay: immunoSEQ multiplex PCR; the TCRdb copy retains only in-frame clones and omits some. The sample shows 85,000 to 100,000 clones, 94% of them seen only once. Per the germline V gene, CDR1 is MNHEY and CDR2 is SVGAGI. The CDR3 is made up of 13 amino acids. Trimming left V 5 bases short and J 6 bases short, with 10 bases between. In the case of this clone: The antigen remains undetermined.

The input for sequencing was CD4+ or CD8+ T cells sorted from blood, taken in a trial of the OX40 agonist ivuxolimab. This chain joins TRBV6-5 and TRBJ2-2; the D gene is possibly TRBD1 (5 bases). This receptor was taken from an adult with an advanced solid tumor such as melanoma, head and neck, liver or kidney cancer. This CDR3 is CASSNRQSGELFF. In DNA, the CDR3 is TGTGCCAGCAGTAACAGGCAGTCCGGGGAGCTGTTTTTT.